The entry below describes one T cell receptor beta chain. Its cognate antigen has yet to be identified. Nothing much larger sits one base from this clone, and base qualities are not available. The donors were included in the validation cohort of around 120 subjects, a group kept apart from the roughly 610-subject first cohort. The germline V gene provides CDR1 SGHDT and CDR2 YYEEEE. V ends up 3 bases short and J 3 bases short, with an unmatched junction base count of 5. From its cysteine to its phenylalanine, the CDR3 spans 15 amino acids. The retained sequence is limited to the CDR3, 45 bases, with the frame set at the first base. Libraries were prepared through the immunoSEQ multiplex PCR assay. As for the authors' bioinformatics: A statistical classification framework was built to diagnose cytomegalovirus status from the catalog of TCR beta chain sequences. What TCRdb holds here is the immuneACCESS table cut down to in-frame rearrangements. Part of the clones is not present; checked against another copy, under half of the missing clones reflect an unresolved V gene, and the others are unexplained. V and J calls and clone size come straight from that table; D and trimming were deduced from the DNA. This sample lists about 71,000 clones; around 93% were detected once. Together, the top ten hold 1% of the sample.

This entry comes from a study of cytomegalovirus exposure and HLA in healthy donors (dated by TCRdb to about 2017). Background on the whole study: A later analysis indicated that the 130 or so validation repertoires were generated on the platform also employed for the 700 or so repertoires of the first cohort. The study was designed to test whether signatures of past pathogen exposure could be identified by cataloging public T cell receptors. The study combined high-throughput TCR immunosequencing, statistical association of individual TCRs with disease status, and machine learning to predict cytomegalovirus infection status. A separate validation cohort of 100 to 150 different subjects was used in addition to the 666-subject first cohort. The full study reports these points: In both the original and validation cohorts, the classifier was reported to diagnose cytomegalovirus status with high specificity and sensitivity. A later analysis lacked HLA typing for the validation cohort, so it scored co-occurrence in that cohort across all 130 or so repertoires. Subsequent analysis determined that TCRs grouped into clusters in the first cohort also showed a tendency toward co-occurrence across the roughly 120 validation repertoires, and 85% to 95% of cluster scores exceeded 0. A few of the identified cytomegalovirus-associated TCR beta chains were confirmed in vitro to be specific for cytomegalovirus antigens. According to the authors, the approach could potentially be generalized to other disease states and immunological phenotypes. In the study, around 150 TCR beta chains were listed as associated with cytomegalovirus. Most TCR sequences were seen in very few donors, while some public TCRs were found in many individuals.

Recombination linked TRBV5-6 to TRBJ2-5; TRBD1 lines up with 10 middle nucleotides. The specimen was PBMCs. The receptor comes from a woman between 18 and 29 years old in good health and CMV-seronegative. The bases are TGTGCCAGCAGCTCGTACGGGACAGGGGAAGAGACCCAGTACTTC. Its protein reads: CASSSYGTGEETQYF.